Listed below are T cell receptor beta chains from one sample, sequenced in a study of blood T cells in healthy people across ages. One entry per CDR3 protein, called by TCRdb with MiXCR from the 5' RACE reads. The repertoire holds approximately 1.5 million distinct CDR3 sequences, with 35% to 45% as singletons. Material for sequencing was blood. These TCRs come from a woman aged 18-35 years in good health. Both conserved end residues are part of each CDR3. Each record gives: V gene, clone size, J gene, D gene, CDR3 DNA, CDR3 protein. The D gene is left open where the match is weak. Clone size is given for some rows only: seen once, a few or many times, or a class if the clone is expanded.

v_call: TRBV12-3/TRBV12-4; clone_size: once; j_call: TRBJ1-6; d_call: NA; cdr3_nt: TGTGCCAGCAGTCTCCGCGCGGGCGTAAAACTACCTTCACCCCTCCACTTT; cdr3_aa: CASSLRAGVKLPSPLHF
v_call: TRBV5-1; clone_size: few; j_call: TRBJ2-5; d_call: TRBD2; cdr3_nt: TGCGCCAGCAGCCGGACTAGCGGGACCCAAGAGACCCAGTACTTC; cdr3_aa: CASSRTSGTQETQYF
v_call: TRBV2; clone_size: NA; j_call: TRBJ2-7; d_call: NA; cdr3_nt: TGTGCCAGCAGTGAAATCCGGTGGGGGAACTCCTACGAGCAGTACTTC; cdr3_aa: CASSEIRWGNSYEQYF
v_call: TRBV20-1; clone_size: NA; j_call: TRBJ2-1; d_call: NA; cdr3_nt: TGCAGTGCTAGAGACCCGGACGGCAGCTCCTACAATGAGCAGTTCTTC; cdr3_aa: CSARDPDGSSYNEQFF
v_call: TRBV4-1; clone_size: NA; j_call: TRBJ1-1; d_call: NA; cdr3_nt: TGCGCCAGCAGCCAATTGCAGGGCCTGAACACTGAAGCTTTCTTT; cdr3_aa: CASSQLQGLNTEAFF
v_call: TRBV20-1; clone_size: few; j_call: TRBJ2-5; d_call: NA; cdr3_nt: TGCAGTGCTCCTAGTGGTCAGACCCAGTACTTC; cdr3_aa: CSAPSGQTQYF
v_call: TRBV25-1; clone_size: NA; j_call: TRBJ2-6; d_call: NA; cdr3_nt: TGTGCCAGCAGTGTGGGGCCTGGGGCCAACGTCCTGACTTTC; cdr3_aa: CASSVGPGANVLTF
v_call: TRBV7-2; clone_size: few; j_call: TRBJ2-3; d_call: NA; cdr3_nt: TGTGCCAGCAGCTTTGTGGGAGAAACCACAGATACGCAGTATTTT; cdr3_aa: CASSFVGETTDTQYF
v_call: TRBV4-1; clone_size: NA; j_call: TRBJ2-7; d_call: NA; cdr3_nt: TGCGCCAGCAGCCAGGCAGGACTTTCCCTTTCCTACGAGCAGTACTTC; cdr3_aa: CASSQAGLSLSYEQYF
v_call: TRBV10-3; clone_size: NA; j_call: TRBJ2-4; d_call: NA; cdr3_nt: TGTGCCATCAGTGACGCAGTGGCCAAAAACATTCAGTACTTC; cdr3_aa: CAISDAVAKNIQYF
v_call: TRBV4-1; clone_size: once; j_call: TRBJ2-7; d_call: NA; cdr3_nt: TGCGCCAGCAGCTCAGGAGGACTCGGCGAGCAGTACTTC; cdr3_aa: CASSSGGLGEQYF
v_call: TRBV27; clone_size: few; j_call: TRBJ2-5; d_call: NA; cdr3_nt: TGTGCCAGCGGCTGGCAGGGGAGTCAAGAGACCCAGTACTTC; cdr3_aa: CASGWQGSQETQYF
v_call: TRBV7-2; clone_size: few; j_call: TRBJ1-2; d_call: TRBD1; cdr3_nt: TGTGCCAGCAGCTTCACGGGACAGACCTATGGCTACACCTTC; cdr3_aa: CASSFTGQTYGYTF
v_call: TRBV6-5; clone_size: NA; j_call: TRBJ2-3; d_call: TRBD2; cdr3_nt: TGTGCCAGCAGTTACCGAAGGGAGGGACGGGATACGCAGTATTTT; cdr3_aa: CASSYRREGRDTQYF
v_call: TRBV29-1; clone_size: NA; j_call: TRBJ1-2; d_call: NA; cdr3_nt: TGCAGCGTTGAGCCCAATGCCCAAGGTGGCTACACCTTC; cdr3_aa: CSVEPNAQGGYTF
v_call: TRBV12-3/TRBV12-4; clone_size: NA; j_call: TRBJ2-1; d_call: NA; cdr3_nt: TGTGCCAGCAGTTTAGCCCTTGGTTATGAGCAGTTCTTC; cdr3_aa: CASSLALGYEQFF
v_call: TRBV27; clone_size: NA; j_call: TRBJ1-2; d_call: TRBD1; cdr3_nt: TGTGCCAGCAGTTTATTGGGACAGGGGGTCTATGGCTACACCTTC; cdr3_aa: CASSLLGQGVYGYTF
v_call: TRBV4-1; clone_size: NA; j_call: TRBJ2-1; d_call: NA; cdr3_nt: TGCGCCAGCAGCAATCCGATCAGACGCTCCTACAATGAGCAGTTCTTC; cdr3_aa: CASSNPIRRSYNEQFF
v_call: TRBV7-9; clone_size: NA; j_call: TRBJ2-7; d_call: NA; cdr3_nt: TGTGCCAGCAGCTTGGAGTCGGCCTACGAGCAGTACTTC; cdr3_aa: CASSLESAYEQYF
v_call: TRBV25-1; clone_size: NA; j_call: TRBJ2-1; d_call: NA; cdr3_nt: TGTGCCAGTTATTTCAATGAGCAGTTCTTC; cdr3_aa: CASYFNEQFF
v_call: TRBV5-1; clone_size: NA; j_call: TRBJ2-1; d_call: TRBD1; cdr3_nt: TGCGCCAGCAACGAACAGGGGGCCCTCTCCTACAATGAGCAGTTCTTC; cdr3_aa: CASNEQGALSYNEQFF
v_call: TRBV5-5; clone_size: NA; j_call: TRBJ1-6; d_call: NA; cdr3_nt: TGTGCCAGCAGCTTGGGGGGAAGTAGCGCCTATAATTCACCCCTCCACTTT; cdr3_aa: CASSLGGSSAYNSPLHF
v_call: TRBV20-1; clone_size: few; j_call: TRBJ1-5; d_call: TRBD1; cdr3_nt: TGCAGTGCTAGACCGGGACAGTACAATCAGCCCCAGCATTTT; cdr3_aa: CSARPGQYNQPQHF
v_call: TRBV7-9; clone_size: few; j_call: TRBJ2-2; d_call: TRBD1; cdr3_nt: TGTGCCAGCAGCTCATACAGGGGGCCCGGGGAGCTGTTTTTT; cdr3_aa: CASSSYRGPGELFF
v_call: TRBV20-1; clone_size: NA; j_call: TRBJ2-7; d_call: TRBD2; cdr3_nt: TGCAGTGCCAAGGGCGGGGGCTACGAGCAGTACTTC; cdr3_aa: CSAKGGGYEQYF
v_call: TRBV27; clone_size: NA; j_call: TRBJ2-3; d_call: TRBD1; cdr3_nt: TGTGCCAGTTTGGACAGGGCAGATACGCAGTATTTT; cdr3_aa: CASLDRADTQYF
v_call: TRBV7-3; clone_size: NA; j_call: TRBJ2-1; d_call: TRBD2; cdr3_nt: TGTGCCTGCAGCTCGAGCAAGGGACTAGTTCAGTTCTTC; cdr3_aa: CACSSSKGLVQFF
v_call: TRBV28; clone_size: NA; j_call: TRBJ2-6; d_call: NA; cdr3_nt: TGTGCCAGCAAGGCTGACGGGAGCTTTGGGGCCAACGTCCTGACTTTC; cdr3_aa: CASKADGSFGANVLTF
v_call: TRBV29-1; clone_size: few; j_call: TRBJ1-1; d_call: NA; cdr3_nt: TGCAGCGTTGGCCAGGGACGCCCGAACACTGAAGCTTTCTTT; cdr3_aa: CSVGQGRPNTEAFF
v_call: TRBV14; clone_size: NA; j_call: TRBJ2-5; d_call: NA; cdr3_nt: TGTGCCAGCAGTCTGACACGTACGGGGGAGACCCAGTACTTC; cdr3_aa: CASSLTRTGETQYF
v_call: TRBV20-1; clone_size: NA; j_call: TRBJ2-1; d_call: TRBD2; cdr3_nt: TGCAGTGCTAGTAGGCGGGGGGGTTACAATGAGCAGTTCTTC; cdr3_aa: CSASRRGGYNEQFF
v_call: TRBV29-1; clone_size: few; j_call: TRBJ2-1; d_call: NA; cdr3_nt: TGCAGCACCTCCTACAACAATGAGCAGTTCTTC; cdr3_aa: CSTSYNNEQFF